This T cell receptor beta chain was captured in a study of early T cells in non-severe SARS-CoV-2 infection (dated by TCRdb to about 2021). Broadly, across the study: Because TCR sequencing relied on bulk RNA taken from unsorted whole blood, pairing of alpha and beta chains was not possible.

Study-wide findings and limitations: Matching against VDJdb was skewed toward anti-spike CD8 responses, likely underestimated virus-specific expansions, and missed private and CD4 specificities.

About this clonotype: Its antigen is unknown. Nothing much larger sits one base from this clone, and base qualities are not available.

Set within a cohort of healthcare workers in London, UK, this nested case-control study involved weekly PCR testing of nasopharyngeal swabs along with blood sampling. Healthcare workers were recruited during the week of the UK lockdown, between 23 and 31 March 2020, and followed weekly for up to 16 weeks. The library was generated by 5' RACE. Instrument on record: NextSeq 500. The TCR library protocol attached unique molecular identifiers to individual cDNA molecules to correct for sequencing error and PCR bias. Both TCR alpha and beta chains were sequenced, and tight co-correlation was observed between alpha and beta sequence abundances in each sample. The paper's data handling went like this. V gene, J gene and CDR3 annotation of TCR sequences was performed with Decombinator V4. TCRs were defined as expanded if a significant change between any two time points was detected under a Poisson model with p below 0.0001. TCR abundances were normalised to the total number of TCRs sequenced per sample and were expressed as counts per million. VDJdb, accessed on 1 November 2021, was searched for TCRs annotated for CMV, EBV and SARS-CoV-2, and TCRs annotated for more than one antigen were excluded. TCRdb passed the public sequencing reads through fastp at Q25 and MiXCR, retaining productive beta sequences. When rows share a CDR3 protein, they turn into one entry using the most common DNA and genes. The V and J calls, along with clone size, are taken from TCRdb and not from the paper's own processing. The sample table holds about 45,000 distinct CDR3 sequences, of which around 10% were seen once. 20% to 25% of the sample belongs to the ten largest clones.

The sequenced sample was whole blood. This TCR derives from an adult who was a healthcare worker with PCR-confirmed SARS-CoV-2 infection or an uninfected control (not recorded which).

DNA sequence: TGTGCCAGCAGTTACTGGGGCGGAGGAGGCAGTGAGCAGTTCTTC. It is translated as CASSYWGGGGSEQFF. Rearrangement joined TRBV6-2 or TRBV6-3 to TRBJ2-1; the D region may be TRBD1 or TRBD2, each matching 5 bases equally. V and J are truncated by 1 base and 9 bases respectively, leaving an intervening sequence of 16 bases. Per the germline V gene, MNHEY is the CDR1 and SVGEGT is the CDR2. CDR3 length: 15 amino acids, cysteine to phenylalanine. The DNA shown is the 45-base CDR3, in frame from base 1.